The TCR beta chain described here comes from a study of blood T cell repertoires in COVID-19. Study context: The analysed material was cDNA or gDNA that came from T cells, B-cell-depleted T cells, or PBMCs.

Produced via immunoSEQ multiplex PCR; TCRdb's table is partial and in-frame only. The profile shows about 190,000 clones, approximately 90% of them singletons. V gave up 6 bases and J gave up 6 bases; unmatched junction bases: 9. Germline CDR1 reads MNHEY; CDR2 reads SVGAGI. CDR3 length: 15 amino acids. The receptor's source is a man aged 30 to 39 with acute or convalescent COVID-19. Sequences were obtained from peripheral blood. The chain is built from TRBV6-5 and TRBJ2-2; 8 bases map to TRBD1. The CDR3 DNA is TGTGCCAGCAGCCGACAGGGGAGTATATCCGGGGAGCTGTTTTTT. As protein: CASSRQGSISGELFF.